The clone carrying this TCR beta chain was recorded at least ten times. What it binds is unknown. This entry comes from a study of T cells in Graves' hyperthyroidism and ophthalmopathy. In the study overall: Pretreatment peripheral blood was obtained at initial diagnosis. Notes on the study in general: Ophthalmopathy got predicted by the model a median around 6.6 months before its onset.

Germline trimming cut 1 base from V and 4 bases from J; bases unmatched to any gene: 0. The CDR3 runs 14 residues. Germline V gene lookup returns CDR1 MNHEY and CDR2 SVGEGT. What was amplified from RNA transcripts were TCR beta CDR3 regions. The HTBI set primed first-round TCR CDR3 RT-PCR. TCRdb ran MiXCR on the multiplex PCR reads and lists one entry per CDR3 protein. Counted here are about 400,000 distinct CDR3 sequences, around 16% occurring once; the ten biggest clones make up approximately 30%. The receptor was isolated from a young woman with Graves' hyperthyroidism that later progressed to Graves' ophthalmopathy. The material sequenced was blood. The chain carries TRBV6-2 or TRBV6-3 and TRBJ2-3, with 9 bases aligning to TRBD1. The CDR3 nucleotides are TGTGCCAGCAGTTACTGGACAGGGGCAGATACGCAGTATTTT. Encoded protein: CASSYWTGADTQYF.